This TCR beta chain was observed in a study of blood T cell repertoires in COVID-19 (dated by TCRdb to 2020 to 2021). General notes on the study: Samples covering the acute and convalescent phases of COVID-19 were provided by collaborators in the United States, Italy and Spain. The sample metadata nearly always contained a de-identified subject ID, COVID-19 status, age in years and sex. The prospective study material was composed of cDNA or gDNA derived from T cells, B-cell-depleted T cells, or PBMCs. Subjects who had been exposed to COVID-19, were actively infected with it, or had recovered from it provided the deeply sampled blood TCRbeta repertoires that made up the dataset. Samples were obtained from the ongoing ImmuneRACE study (first 160 participants) and from about 1,300 subjects provided by 6 global collaborators. HLA class I and class II types, where available, came from metadata supplied by the sample provider rather than from assay-based typing. A freely available public database, intended as a resource for researchers studying the immune response to SARS-CoV-2, is where the repertoires were released. Study-level results and caveats: Clinical and demographic metadata were provided uncurated, with the amount varying by source and participant.

For CDR1 and CDR2, the germline V gene lists KGHDR and SFDVKD. Clipping removes 4 bases from V and 5 bases from J, with 9 as the unmatched junction base count. The CDR3 has 16 amino acids, counting the end cysteine and phenylalanine. Here the CDR3 DNA is all that survives: 48 bases in frame from base 1. Participants in the prospective study were enrolled through a virtual design, were aged roughly 18 to 90 years, and lived in about 25 United States geographic areas. Cohort assignment in the prospective study relied on participant-reported clinical history from a screening survey and a study questionnaire. In the prospective study, whole blood, serum and a nasopharyngeal or oropharyngeal swab were collected from each participant by mobile phlebotomists. Prospective study participants could optionally give additional blood draws and questionnaires over a roughly 2-month period. Before DNA extraction, blood samples from the prospective study were shipped at room temperature or frozen.

TCRbeta CDR3 regions were amplified from genomic DNA using the immunoSEQ Assay, a bias-controlled multiplex PCR. The original methods were these. Within the assay, amplification of reference gene primers was used to estimate how many nucleated cells each sample contained. Sequence reads were collapsed and filtered to measure the absolute abundance of every unique TCRbeta CDR3 rearrangement. For each sample, productive Simpson clonality was calculated as the square root of Simpson's diversity index over productive rearrangements. Here the immuneACCESS table is served through TCRdb, limited to in-frame sequences with V and J called. Missing clones are a known gap in these copies; in checked studies unresolved V genes cover under half, and the rest lacks a known reason. V, J and clone size are those of that table, while D and trimming were read from the DNA. The sample table shows fewer than 250,000 clones, and 65% to 90% are seen once. The ten top clones hold about 3.8% of the sample.

For this clone: There is no known antigen for this receptor. Base qualities are not at hand, and no much larger clone is one base apart.

This clonotype originated in a woman between 40 and 50 years old with acute COVID-19. The sequenced material came from PBMCs or T cells enriched from blood (not recorded which). The rearranged segments are TRBV24-1 and TRBJ2-7, with 11 bases in between that match TRBD1. DNA sequence: TGTGCCACCAGTGACCGCGGGACAGGGGGTGGCAACGAGCAGTACTTC. It translates as CATSDRGTGGGNEQYF.